This TCR beta chain emerged from a study of tumor-infiltrating lymphocytes in primary liver carcinoma. Across the whole study: Tumors, staged T1-T3 N0M0, spanned about 4.2 to 10 cm.

Making TCR beta cDNA involved around 510 ng total RNA and a constant-region primer. Construction of TCR beta libraries relied on three successive nested multiplex PCR rounds employing slightly modified ARM-PCR. With TRBV1-TRBV30 forward primers and a C-beta reverse primer, the first two PCR rounds were run for approximately 9 cycles each. TCRdb re-derived calls from the multiplex PCR reads in MiXCR, one entry per CDR3 protein. Counted here are roughly 120,000 distinct CDR3 sequences, 64% occurring once; the ten biggest clones make up 8.4%. The study co-extracted DNA and RNA from roughly 20-30 mg of unsorted bulk tissue. Patients had primary liver carcinoma treated by surgical resection. There were only treatment-naive patients, all with chronic HBV infection. All tumor specimens exceeded 90% viable tumor cells. The V gene's germline CDR1 is KGHDR and CDR2 SFDVKD. This CDR3 comprises 13 residues. This clonotype is a singleton in its sample. It may be a read error: a sequence one base away is much more abundant.

The sample consisted of liver tumor tissue from sampling region 3. The subset: tumor region T3, left-lateral pole. This sequence originates from a woman aged 55 to 70 with primary liver carcinoma and hepatitis B virus infection. V usage is TRBV24-1 and J usage is TRBJ2-1; D ambiguous. CDR3 residues: CATRDLTRKEQFF. The CDR3, as DNA: TGTGCCACCAGAGATTTGACCCGGAAAGAGCAGTTCTTC.